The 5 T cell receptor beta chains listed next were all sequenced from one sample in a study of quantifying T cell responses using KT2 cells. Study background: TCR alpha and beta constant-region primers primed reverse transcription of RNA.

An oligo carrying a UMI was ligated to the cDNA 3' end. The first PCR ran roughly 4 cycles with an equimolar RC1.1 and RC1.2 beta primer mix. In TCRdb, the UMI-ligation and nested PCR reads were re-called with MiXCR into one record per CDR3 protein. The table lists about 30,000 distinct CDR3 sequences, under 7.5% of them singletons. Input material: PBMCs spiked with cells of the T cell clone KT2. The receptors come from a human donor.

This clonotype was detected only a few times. The CDR3 DNA reads TGTGCCAGCTCACCGGAGACGGGGACCTACGAGCAGTACTTC. This translates into CASSPETGTYEQYF. The chain combines TRBV18 with TRBJ2-7; the D gene is possibly TRBD2 (5 bases). This CDR3 comprises 14 residues. Germline CDR1 is KGHSH and CDR2 is LQKENI. V gave up 3 bases and J gave up 2 bases, with 11 bases separating them.

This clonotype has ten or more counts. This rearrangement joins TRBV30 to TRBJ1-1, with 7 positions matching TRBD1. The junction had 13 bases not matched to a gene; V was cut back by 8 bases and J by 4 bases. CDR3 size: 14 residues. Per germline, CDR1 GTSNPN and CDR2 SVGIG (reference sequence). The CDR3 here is CAVRGGAGATEAFF. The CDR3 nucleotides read TGTGCCGTCAGAGGGGGCGCGGGAGCCACTGAAGCTTTCTTT.

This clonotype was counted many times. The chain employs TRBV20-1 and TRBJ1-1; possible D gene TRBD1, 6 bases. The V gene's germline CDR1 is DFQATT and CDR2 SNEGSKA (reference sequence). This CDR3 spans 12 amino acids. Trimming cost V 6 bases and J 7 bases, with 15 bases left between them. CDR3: CSAQADRFEAFF. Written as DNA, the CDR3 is TGCAGTGCGCAAGCCGACAGGTTTGAAGCTTTCTTT.

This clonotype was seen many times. The CDR3 bases are TGTGCCAGCAGCCTGGGTCAGGGGTATGGTGAAGCTTTCTTT. Its protein product is CASSLGQGYGEAFF. V is TRBV7-9 and J is TRBJ1-1; TRBD1 is a possible D gene (6 bases). V shed 5 bases and J shed 7 bases, with 17 bases lying between them. This CDR3 contains 14 residues. Per the germline V gene, CDR1 is SEHNR and CDR2 is FQNEAQ (reference sequence).

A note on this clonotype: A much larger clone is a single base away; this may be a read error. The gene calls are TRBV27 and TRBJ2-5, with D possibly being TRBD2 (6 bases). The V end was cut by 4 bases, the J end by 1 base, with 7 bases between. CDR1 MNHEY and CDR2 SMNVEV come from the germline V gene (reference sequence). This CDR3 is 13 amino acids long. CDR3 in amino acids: CASSWDFQETQYF. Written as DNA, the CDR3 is TGTGCCAGCAGTTGGGACTTCCAAGAGACCCAGTACTTC.